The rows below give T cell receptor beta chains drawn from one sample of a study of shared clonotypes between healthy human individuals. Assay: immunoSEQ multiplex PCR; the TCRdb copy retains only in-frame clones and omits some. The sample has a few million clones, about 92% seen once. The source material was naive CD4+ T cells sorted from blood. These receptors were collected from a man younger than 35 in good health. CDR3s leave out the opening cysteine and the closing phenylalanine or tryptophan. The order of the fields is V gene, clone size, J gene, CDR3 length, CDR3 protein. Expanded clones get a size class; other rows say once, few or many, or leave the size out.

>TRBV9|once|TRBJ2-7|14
ASSSLGRGGLSEQY
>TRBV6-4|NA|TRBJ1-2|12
ASSDSSQGGGYT
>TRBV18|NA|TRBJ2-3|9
ASLLADTQY
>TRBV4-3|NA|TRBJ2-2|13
ASSQNSVNTGELF
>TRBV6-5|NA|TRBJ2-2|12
ASRGQSNTGELF
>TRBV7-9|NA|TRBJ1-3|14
ASSRTALFSGNTIY
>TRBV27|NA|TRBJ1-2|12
ASSWGQRNYGYT
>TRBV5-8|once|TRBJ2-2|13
ASSPALWGDGELF
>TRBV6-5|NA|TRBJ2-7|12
ASSRQARNNEQY
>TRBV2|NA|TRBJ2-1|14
ASSERGPTENNEQF
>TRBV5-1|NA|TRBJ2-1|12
ATSRAQLSNEQF
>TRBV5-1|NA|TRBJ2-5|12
ASSLIRGQGTQY
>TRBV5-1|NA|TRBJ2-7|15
ASSLVVAGDRGDEQY
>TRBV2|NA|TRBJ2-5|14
ASSEALLGEQETQY
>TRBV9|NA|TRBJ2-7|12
ASSPTHRAYEQY